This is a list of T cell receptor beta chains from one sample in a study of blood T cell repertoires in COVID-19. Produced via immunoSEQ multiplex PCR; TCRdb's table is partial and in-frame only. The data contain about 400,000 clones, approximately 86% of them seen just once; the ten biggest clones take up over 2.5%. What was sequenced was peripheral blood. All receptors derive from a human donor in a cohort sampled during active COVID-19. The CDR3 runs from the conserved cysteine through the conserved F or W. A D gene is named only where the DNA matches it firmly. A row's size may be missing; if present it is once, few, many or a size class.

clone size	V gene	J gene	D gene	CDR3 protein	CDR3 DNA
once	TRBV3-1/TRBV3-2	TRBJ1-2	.	CASSQDRSPWYGYTF	TGTGCCAGCAGCCAAGATCGGTCCCCTTGGTATGGCTACACCTTC
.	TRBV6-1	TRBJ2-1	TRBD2	CASSETSGRAVWNEQFF	TGTGCCAGCAGTGAGACTAGCGGGAGGGCAGTCTGGAATGAGCAGTTCTTC
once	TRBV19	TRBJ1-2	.	CASSLGLRAGYTF	TGTGCCAGTAGCTTGGGACTTCGGGCTGGCTACACCTTC
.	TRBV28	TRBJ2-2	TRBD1	CASSSVPGQGITNTGELFF	TGTGCCAGCAGTTCTGTCCCGGGACAGGGGATAACGAACACCGGGGAGCTGTTTTTT
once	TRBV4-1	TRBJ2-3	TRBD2	CASSHPRGGSSDTQYF	TGCGCCAGCAGCCATCCCCGGGGGGGCAGTTCAGATACGCAGTATTTT
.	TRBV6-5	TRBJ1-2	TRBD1	CASSPNRGGSGYTF	TGTGCCAGCAGTCCTAACAGGGGAGGCTCTGGCTACACCTTC
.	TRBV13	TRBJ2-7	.	CASSLGIWANEQYF	TGTGCCAGCAGCTTAGGTATTTGGGCGAACGAGCAGTACTTC
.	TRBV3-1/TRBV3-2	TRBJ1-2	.	CASSQDPTPGYGYTF	TGTGCCAGCAGCCAAGATCCGACTCCGGGCTATGGCTACACCTTC
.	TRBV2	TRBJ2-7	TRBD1	CASNLPGQASSYEQYF	TGTGCCAGTAACCTGCCCGGACAGGCGTCCTCCTACGAGCAGTACTTC
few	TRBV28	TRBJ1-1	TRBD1	CASRHPGQGSDTEAFF	TGTGCCAGCAGACACCCGGGACAGGGGAGCGACACTGAAGCTTTCTTT
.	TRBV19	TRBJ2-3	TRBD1	CASSDRDRGRLDTQYF	TGTGCCAGTAGTGACCGGGACAGGGGGCGCTTAGATACGCAGTATTTT
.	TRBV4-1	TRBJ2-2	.	CASSQGPGSNTGELFF	TGCGCCAGCAGCCAAGGTCCGGGTTCGAACACCGGGGAGCTGTTTTTT
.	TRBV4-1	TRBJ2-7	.	CASSQDLEQYF	TGCGCCAGCAGCCAAGACCTCGAGCAGTACTTC
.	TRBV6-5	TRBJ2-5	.	CASTSQETQYF	TGTGCCAGTACTAGCCAAGAGACCCAGTACTTC
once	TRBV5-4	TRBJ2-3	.	CASSSSTKQRADTQYF	TGTGCCAGCAGCTCATCGACAAAGCAGAGGGCAGATACGCAGTATTTT
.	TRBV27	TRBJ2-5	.	CASKSEETQYF	TGTGCCAGCAAATCGGAAGAGACCCAGTACTTC
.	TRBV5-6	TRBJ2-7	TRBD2	CASRLAGSSYEQYF	TGTGCCAGCAGACTAGCGGGAAGCTCCTACGAGCAGTACTTC
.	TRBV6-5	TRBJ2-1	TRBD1	CASSNRTGPYNEQFF	TGTGCCAGCAGTAACCGGACAGGGCCCTACAATGAGCAGTTCTTC
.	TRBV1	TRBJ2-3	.	CTSSQVRTTTQYF	TGCACCAGCAGCCAAGTAAGGACTACTACGCAGTATTTT
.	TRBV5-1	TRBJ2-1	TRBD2	CASSLGGLAGFYNEQFF	TGCGCCAGCAGCTTGGGTGGGCTAGCGGGCTTTTACAATGAGCAGTTCTTC
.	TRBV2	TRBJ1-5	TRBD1	CASSFGTEGNSNQPQHF	TGTGCCAGCAGCTTCGGGACAGAGGGAAATAGCAATCAGCCCCAGCATTTT
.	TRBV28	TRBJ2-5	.	CASSFRGAQETQYF	TGTGCCAGCAGTTTCCGGGGGGCCCAAGAGACCCAGTACTTC
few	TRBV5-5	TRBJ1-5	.	CASSPGGEHQPQHF	TGTGCCAGCAGCCCGGGAGGGGAGCATCAGCCCCAGCATTTT
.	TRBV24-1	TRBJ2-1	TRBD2	CATSDLGEGNNEQFF	TGTGCCACCAGTGATCTAGGGGAGGGTAACAATGAGCAGTTCTTC
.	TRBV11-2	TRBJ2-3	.	CASSLVGSLAEFTDTQYF	TGTGCCAGCAGCTTAGTAGGGTCATTAGCGGAGTTCACAGATACGCAGTATTTT
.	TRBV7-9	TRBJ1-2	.	CASSLGTPGGPNYGYTF	TGTGCCAGCAGCTTAGGGACACCGGGGGGTCCGAATTATGGCTACACCTTC
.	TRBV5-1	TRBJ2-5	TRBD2	CASSLGPVASGQETQYF	TGCGCCAGCAGCTTAGGCCCTGTGGCTAGCGGACAAGAGACCCAGTACTTC
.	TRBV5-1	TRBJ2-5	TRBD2	CASSPQAVPGGETQYF	TGCGCCAGCAGCCCACAAGCGGTCCCGGGGGGAGAGACCCAGTACTTC
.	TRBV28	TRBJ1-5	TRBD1	CASSQSGTGGIDQPQHF	TGTGCCAGCAGCCAATCCGGGACAGGGGGTATAGATCAGCCCCAGCATTTT
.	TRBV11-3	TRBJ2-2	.	CASSLGQNTGELFF	TGTGCCAGCAGCTTGGGACAGAACACCGGGGAGCTGTTTTTT
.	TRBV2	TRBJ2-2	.	CASNWGREYGELFF	TGTGCCAGCAACTGGGGGCGGGAGTACGGGGAGCTGTTTTTT
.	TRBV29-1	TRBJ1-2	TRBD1	CSVEKGAGGYTF	TGCAGCGTTGAGAAGGGGGCAGGTGGCTACACCTTC
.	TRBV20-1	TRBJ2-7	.	CSASTRGYEQYF	TGCAGTGCTAGTACTCGGGGCTACGAGCAGTACTTC
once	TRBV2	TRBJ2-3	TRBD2	CASRSGTSGGAEYF	TGTGCCAGCAGATCCGGGACTAGCGGGGGGGCAGAGTATTTT
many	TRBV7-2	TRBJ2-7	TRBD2	CASSPPPGGVQYF	TGTGCCAGCAGCCCACCCCCGGGGGGGGTGCAGTACTTC
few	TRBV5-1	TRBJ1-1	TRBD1	CASSWDRGLDTEAFF	TGCGCCAGCAGCTGGGACAGGGGGCTGGACACTGAAGCTTTCTTT
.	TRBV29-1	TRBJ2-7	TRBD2	CSVLAGGPYEQYF	TGCAGCGTGCTAGCGGGAGGGCCCTACGAGCAGTACTTC
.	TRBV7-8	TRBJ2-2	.	CASSPVAARNTGELFF	TGTGCCAGCAGCCCCGTAGCGGCGAGGAACACCGGGGAGCTGTTTTTT
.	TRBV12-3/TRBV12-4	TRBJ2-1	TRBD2	CASSSGRYNEQFF	TGTGCCAGCAGTAGCGGGAGGTACAATGAGCAGTTCTTC
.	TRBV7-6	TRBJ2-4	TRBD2	CASSLPSGSGGNIQYF	TGTGCCAGCAGCTTACCTAGCGGGTCCGGGGGAAACATTCAGTACTTC
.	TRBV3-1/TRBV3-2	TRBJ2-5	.	CASVPGALGTQYF	TGTGCCAGCGTGCCAGGGGCGCTGGGGACCCAGTACTTC
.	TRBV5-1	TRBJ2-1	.	CASSRGADNEQFF	TGCGCCAGCAGCCGGGGGGCAGACAATGAGCAGTTCTTC
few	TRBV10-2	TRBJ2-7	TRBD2	CASMGGGVGGEQYF	TGCGCCAGCATGGGCGGGGGGGTAGGCGGCGAGCAGTACTTC
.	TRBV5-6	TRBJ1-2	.	CASSGGEANYGYTF	TGTGCCAGCAGCGGGGGGGAGGCTAACTATGGCTACACCTTC
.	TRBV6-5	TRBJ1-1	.	CASSSPGETTEAFF	TGTGCCAGCAGTTCTCCAGGGGAGACCACTGAAGCTTTCTTT
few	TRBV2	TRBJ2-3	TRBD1	CASSGDRGYTDTQYF	TGTGCCAGCAGTGGGGACAGGGGGTACACAGATACGCAGTATTTT
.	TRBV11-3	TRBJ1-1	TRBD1	CASSLSLSGDRGGTEAFF	TGTGCCAGCAGCTTAAGCTTAAGCGGGGACAGGGGGGGCACTGAAGCTTTCTTT
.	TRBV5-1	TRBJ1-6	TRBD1	CASSPGTGIITPLHF	TGCGCCAGCAGCCCCGGGACAGGGATTATTACACCCCTCCACTTT
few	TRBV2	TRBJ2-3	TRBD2	CASQGTSGSTDTQYF	TGTGCCAGCCAAGGGACTAGCGGGAGCACAGATACGCAGTATTTT
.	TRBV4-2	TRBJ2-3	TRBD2	CASTHLPAGLDTDTQYF	TGTGCCAGCACCCATCTCCCCGCGGGACTAGACACAGATACGCAGTATTTT
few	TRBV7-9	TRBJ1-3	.	CASSHDRLDGNTIYF	TGTGCCAGCAGCCATGACAGGCTTGATGGAAACACCATATATTTT
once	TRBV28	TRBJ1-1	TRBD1	CATRPPQGAPVAEAFF	TGTGCCACCCGGCCCCCGCAGGGGGCGCCTGTGGCTGAAGCTTTCTTT
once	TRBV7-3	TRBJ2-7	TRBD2	CASSLTSSGRDYEQYF	TGTGCCAGCAGCTTAACCTCTAGCGGGAGGGACTACGAGCAGTACTTC
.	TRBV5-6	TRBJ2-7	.	CASSLVGSSYEQYF	TGTGCCAGCAGCTTGGTAGGGAGCTCCTACGAGCAGTACTTC
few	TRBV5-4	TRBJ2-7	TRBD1	CASSERDRAYEQYF	TGTGCCAGCAGCGAACGGGACAGAGCCTACGAGCAGTACTTC
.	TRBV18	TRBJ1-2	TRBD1	CASSTGVLGYTF	TGTGCCAGCTCTACAGGGGTTCTCGGCTACACCTTC
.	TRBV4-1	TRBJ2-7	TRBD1	CASSQSGTGSYEQYF	TGCGCCAGCAGCCAATCCGGGACAGGGTCCTACGAGCAGTACTTC
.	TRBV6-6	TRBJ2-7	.	CASNPMDLRGYEQYF	TGTGCCAGCAATCCAATGGACCTACGAGGGTACGAGCAGTACTTC
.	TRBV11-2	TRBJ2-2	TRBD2	CASSLLTSGGLVGELFF	TGTGCCAGCAGCTTACTCACTAGCGGGGGACTTGTGGGGGAGCTGTTTTTT
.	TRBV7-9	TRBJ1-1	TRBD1	CASSSTDRVNTEAFF	TGTGCCAGCAGCTCCACGGACAGGGTGAACACTGAAGCTTTCTTT